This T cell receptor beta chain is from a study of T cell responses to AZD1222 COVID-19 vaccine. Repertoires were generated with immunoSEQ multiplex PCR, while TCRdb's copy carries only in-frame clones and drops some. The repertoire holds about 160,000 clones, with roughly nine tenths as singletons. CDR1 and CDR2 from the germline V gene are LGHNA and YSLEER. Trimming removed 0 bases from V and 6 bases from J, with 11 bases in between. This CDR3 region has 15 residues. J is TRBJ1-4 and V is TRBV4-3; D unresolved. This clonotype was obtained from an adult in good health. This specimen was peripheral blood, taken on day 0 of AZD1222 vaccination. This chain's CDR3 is CASSQDKRVHEKLFF. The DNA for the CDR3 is TGCGCCAGCAGCCAAGACAAAAGGGTGCATGAAAAACTGTTTTTT.